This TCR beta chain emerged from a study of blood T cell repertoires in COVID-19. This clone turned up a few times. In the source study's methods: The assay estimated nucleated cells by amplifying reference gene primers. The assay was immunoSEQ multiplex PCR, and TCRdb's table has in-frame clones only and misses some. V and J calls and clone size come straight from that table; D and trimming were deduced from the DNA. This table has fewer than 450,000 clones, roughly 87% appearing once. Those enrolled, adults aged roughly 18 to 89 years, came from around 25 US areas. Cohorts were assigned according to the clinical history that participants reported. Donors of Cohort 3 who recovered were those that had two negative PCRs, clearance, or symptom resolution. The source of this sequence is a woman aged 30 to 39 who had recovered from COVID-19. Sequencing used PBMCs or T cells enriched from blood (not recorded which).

The CDR3 is CASSVGSGGSYTEAFF. The CDR3 DNA follows: TGTGCCAGCAGCGTAGGGTCAGGGGGCTCATACACTGAAGCTTTCTTT. V gene TRBV9 combines with J gene TRBJ1-1, with 8 bases lining up with TRBD1. The trim removed 0 bases at V and 3 bases at J, leaving 7 bases unmatched. The CDR3 has 16 residues. Germline CDR1 is SGDLS and CDR2 is YYNGEE.